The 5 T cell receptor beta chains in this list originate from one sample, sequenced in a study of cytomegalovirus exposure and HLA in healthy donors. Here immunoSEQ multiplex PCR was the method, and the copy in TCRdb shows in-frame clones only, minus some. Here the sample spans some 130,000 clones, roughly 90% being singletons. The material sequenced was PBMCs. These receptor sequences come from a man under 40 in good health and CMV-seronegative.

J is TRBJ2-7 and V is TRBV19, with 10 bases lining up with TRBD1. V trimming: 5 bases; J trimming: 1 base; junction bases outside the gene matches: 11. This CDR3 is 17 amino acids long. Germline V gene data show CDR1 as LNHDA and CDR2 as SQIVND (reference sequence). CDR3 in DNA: TGTGCCAGTAGTTTTACTCCCCGGGACAGGGGATCCTACGAGCAGTACTTC. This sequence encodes CASSFTPRDRGSYEQYF.

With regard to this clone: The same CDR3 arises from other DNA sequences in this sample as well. The CDR3 coding sequence is TGTGCCAGCAGCTTAGCAACTACGTACGAGCAGTACTTC. This codes for CASSLATTYEQYF. The chain has TRBV7-2 and TRBJ2-7; D call uncertain. V shed 0 bases and J shed 4 bases, with 7 bases lying between them. Germline values: CDR1 SGHTA, CDR2 FQGNSA. This CDR3 spans 13 amino acids. Based on the CDR3 plus reference TRBV7-2 and TRBJ2-7, the full variable domain is GAGVSQSPSNKVTEKGKDVELRCDPISGHTALYWYRQSLGQGLEFLIYFQGNSAPDKSGLPSDRFSAERTGGSVSTLTIQRTQQEDSAVYLCASSLATTYEQYFGPGTRLTVT.

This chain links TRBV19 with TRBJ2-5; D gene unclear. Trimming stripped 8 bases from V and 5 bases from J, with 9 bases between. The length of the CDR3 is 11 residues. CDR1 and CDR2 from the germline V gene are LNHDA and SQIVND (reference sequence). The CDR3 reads CASGPVETQYF. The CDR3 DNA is TGTGCCAGTGGTCCAGTTGAGACCCAGTACTTC. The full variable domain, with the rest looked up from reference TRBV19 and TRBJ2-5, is DGGITQSPKYLFRKEGQNVTLSCEQNLNHDAMYWYRQDPGQGLRLIYYSQIVNDFQKGDIAEGYSVSREKKESFPLTVTSAQKNPTAFYLCASGPVETQYFGPGTRLLVL.

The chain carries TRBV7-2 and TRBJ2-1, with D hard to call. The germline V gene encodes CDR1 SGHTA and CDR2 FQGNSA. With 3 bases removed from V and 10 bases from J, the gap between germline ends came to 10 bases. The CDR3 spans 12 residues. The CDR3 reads CASSFAALEQFF. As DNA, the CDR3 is TGTGCCAGCAGCTTTGCGGCCCTCGAGCAGTTCTTC. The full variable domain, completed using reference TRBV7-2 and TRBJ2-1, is GAGVSQSPSNKVTEKGKDVELRCDPISGHTALYWYRQSLGQGLEFLIYFQGNSAPDKSGLPSDRFSAERTGGSVSTLTIQRTQQEDSAVYLCASSFAALEQFFGPGTRLTVL.

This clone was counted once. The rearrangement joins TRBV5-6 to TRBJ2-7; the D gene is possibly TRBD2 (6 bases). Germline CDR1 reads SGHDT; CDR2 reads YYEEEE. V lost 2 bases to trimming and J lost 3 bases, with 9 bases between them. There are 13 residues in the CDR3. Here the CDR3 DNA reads TGTGCCAGCAGCTTCCGGACTAACTACGAGCAGTACTTC. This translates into CASSFRTNYEQYF.